This is a list of T cell receptor beta chains from one sample in a study of T cells after yellow fever vaccination. From the 5' RACE reads, TCRdb called clonotypes with MiXCR, one entry per CDR3 protein. The repertoire holds some 400,000 distinct CDR3 sequences, with about 6% as singletons. This material consisted of PBMCs, taken 5 days after the yellow fever booster vaccination. These receptors came from a man aged 25-45 years who received the YFV17D yellow fever vaccine. CDR3s include the opening cysteine and the closing phenylalanine or tryptophan. A D gene is named only where the DNA matches it firmly. For some rows the clone size is stated as once, few or many, or as a class when expanded; others skip it.

>-|-|TRBV18|TRBJ2-1
CASSQGQASYNEQFF
TGTGCCAGCTCACAGGGACAAGCCTCCTACAATGAGCAGTTCTTC
>TRBD2|-|TRBV10-3|TRBJ2-3
CAISRLAGSSTDTQYF
TGTGCCATCAGCCGACTAGCGGGTTCTAGCACAGATACGCAGTATTTT
>-|many|TRBV5-1|TRBJ2-3
CASYGGPDTQYF
TGCGCCAGCTACGGAGGACCCGATACGCAGTATTTT
>TRBD2|few|TRBV6-2/TRBV6-3|TRBJ2-2
CASIGLAGGVGGELFF
TGTGCCAGCATTGGACTAGCGGGAGGCGTCGGCGGGGAGCTGTTTTTT
>TRBD2|-|TRBV6-2/TRBV6-3|TRBJ2-1
CASSYGQLSGSEQFF
TGTGCCAGCAGTTACGGCCAGCTTAGCGGGAGTGAGCAGTTCTTC
>TRBD2|many|TRBV6-1|TRBJ2-3
CASSEYLGRDTQYF
TGTGCCAGCAGTGAATATCTCGGGAGGGATACGCAGTATTTT
>-|-|TRBV12-3/TRBV12-4|TRBJ1-1
CASSFTITEAFF
TGTGCCAGCAGTTTTACAATTACTGAAGCTTTCTTT
>TRBD2|few|TRBV7-6|TRBJ2-5
CASSLFPAGDQETQYF
TGTGCCAGCAGCTTATTCCCAGCGGGGGACCAAGAGACCCAGTACTTC
>TRBD1|many|TRBV15|TRBJ1-1
CATSRGRQGFTEAFF
TGTGCCACCAGCAGAGGCAGACAGGGGTTCACTGAAGCTTTCTTT
>-|-|TRBV12-5|TRBJ2-2
CASELNTGELFF
TGTGCTAGTGAGCTGAACACCGGGGAGCTGTTTTTT
>TRBD1|few|TRBV5-1|TRBJ2-2
CASSFRGPGELFF
TGCGCCAGCAGCTTCAGGGGGCCCGGGGAGCTGTTTTTT
>TRBD2|many|TRBV5-1|TRBJ2-3
CASSPLAGAGTDTQYF
TGCGCCAGCAGCCCCTTAGCGGGAGCGGGCACAGATACGCAGTATTTT
>-|many|TRBV4-2|TRBJ2-7
CASSREQGNHYEQYF
TGTGCCAGCAGCCGAGAACAGGGAAATCACTACGAGCAGTACTTC
>-|-|TRBV12-3/TRBV12-4|TRBJ2-1
CASSFSSRTEQFF
TGTGCCAGCAGTTTTTCGAGTCGGACTGAGCAGTTCTTC
>TRBD1|-|TRBV4-2|TRBJ2-5
CASSQDGGQGARETQYF
TGTGCCAGCAGCCAAGATGGGGGCCAGGGGGCCAGAGAGACCCAGTACTTC
>-|many|TRBV28|TRBJ2-1
CASCEGGQTYNEQFF
TGTGCCAGCTGCGAAGGGGGGCAAACCTACAATGAGCAGTTCTTC
>-|many|TRBV9|TRBJ2-3
CASSVLGNTDTQYF
TGTGCCAGCAGCGTTTTGGGGAACACAGATACGCAGTATTTT
>TRBD2|many|TRBV5-1|TRBJ2-1
CASSPLAGEPYNEQFF
TGCGCCAGCAGCCCGCTAGCGGGAGAACCTTACAATGAGCAGTTCTTC
>-|-|TRBV10-3|TRBJ2-3
CAISSQASNTDTQYF
TGTGCCATCAGTTCCCAAGCCTCCAACACAGATACGCAGTATTTT
>-|-|TRBV13|TRBJ1-2
CASSLTQGLNYGYTF
TGTGCCAGCAGCTTAACGCAGGGCCTCAACTATGGCTACACCTTC
>-|-|TRBV13|TRBJ2-5
CASSRTGWLAQYF
TGTGCCAGCAGCCGCACCGGGTGGTTGGCCCAGTACTTC
>-|many|TRBV3-1|TRBJ2-5
CASSHGQQETQYF
TGTGCCAGCAGCCACGGGCAGCAAGAGACCCAGTACTTC
>-|few|TRBV12-3/TRBV12-4|TRBJ2-7
CASSHREREQYF
TGTGCCAGCAGTCACCGGGAACGAGAGCAGTACTTC
>TRBD1|many|TRBV7-2|TRBJ2-4
CASSLARLGTGSNIQYF
TGTGCCAGCAGCTTAGCGCGTCTCGGGACAGGGTCAAACATTCAGTACTTC
>TRBD2|few|TRBV5-4|TRBJ2-1
CASSLVLAGVYEQFF
TGTGCCAGCAGCTTGGTTCTAGCGGGAGTATATGAGCAGTTCTTC
>-|few|TRBV7-9|TRBJ2-1
CASSQWRGYSYNEQFF
TGTGCCAGCAGCCAATGGAGGGGCTACTCCTACAATGAGCAGTTCTTC
>-|few|TRBV6-5|TRBJ2-5
CASSYDGSDLETQYF
TGTGCCAGCAGTTACGACGGTAGCGATTTGGAGACCCAGTACTTC
>-|few|TRBV15|TRBJ2-7
CATSTDRRPTKQYF
TGTGCCACCAGCACAGACAGGCGGCCTACAAAGCAGTACTTC
>TRBD2|-|TRBV12-3/TRBV12-4|TRBJ2-1
CASSSQLAGGPKYNEQFF
TGTGCCAGCAGTTCGCAACTAGCGGGAGGGCCTAAGTACAATGAGCAGTTCTTC
>TRBD1|many|TRBV4-3|TRBJ2-7
CASSQLTGGPYEQYF
TGCGCCAGCAGCCAATTGACAGGGGGCCCCTACGAGCAGTACTTC
>TRBD1|many|TRBV6-1|TRBJ1-2
CASSPGTVTNYGYTF
TGTGCCAGCAGTCCCGGGACAGTCACTAACTATGGCTACACCTTC
>-|many|TRBV28|TRBJ2-7
CASSLSWRRSVREQYF
TGTGCCAGCAGTTTATCGTGGCGGAGGTCCGTTCGCGAGCAGTACTTC
>TRBD1|-|TRBV12-3/TRBV12-4|TRBJ1-1
CASSTTGVTEAFF
TGTGCCAGCAGTACAACAGGGGTCACTGAAGCTTTCTTT
>-|few|TRBV20-1|TRBJ2-7
CSLPGTPYEQYF
TGCAGTCTACCGGGGACCCCCTACGAGCAGTACTTC
>-|-|TRBV2|TRBJ2-1
CASEGALADNEQFF
TGTGCCAGCGAGGGGGCTCTAGCGGACAATGAGCAGTTCTTC
>-|many|TRBV20-1|TRBJ2-3
CSASTRAETSTDTQYF
TGCAGTGCTAGTACGAGAGCGGAAACTAGCACAGATACGCAGTATTTT
>TRBD1|many|TRBV20-1|TRBJ1-2
CSAWTGGGYGYTF
TGCAGTGCTTGGACAGGGGGCGGCTATGGCTACACCTTC
>TRBD1|-|TRBV20-1|TRBJ2-7
CSARDRSFEQYF
TGCAGTGCTAGGGACAGGAGTTTCGAGCAGTACTTC
>-|many|TRBV20-1|TRBJ2-1
CSARDTRVRTDEQFF
TGCAGTGCTAGAGATACCCGGGTTCGTACGGATGAGCAGTTCTTC
>TRBD2|few|TRBV4-3|TRBJ2-1
CASSQDLASGRIDEQFF
TGCGCCAGCAGCCAAGATCTGGCTAGCGGGAGGATAGATGAGCAGTTCTTC
>-|few|TRBV12-3/TRBV12-4|TRBJ2-2
CASQEYTGELFF
TGTGCCAGCCAGGAGTACACCGGGGAGCTGTTTTTT
>-|few|TRBV12-3/TRBV12-4|TRBJ2-5
CASSFETEETQYF
TGTGCCAGCAGTTTTGAAACAGAAGAGACCCAGTACTTC
>-|many|TRBV7-7|TRBJ2-1
CASSLAERFEQFF
TGTGCTAGCAGCTTAGCAGAGCGTTTTGAGCAGTTCTTC
>TRBD1|few|TRBV7-9|TRBJ2-7
CASSYGQGGDEQYF
TGTGCCAGCAGCTATGGACAGGGGGGAGACGAGCAGTACTTC
>-|many|TRBV18|TRBJ2-2
CASSPSGPELFF
TGTGCCAGCTCACCTAGCGGTCCTGAGCTGTTTTTT
>-|few|TRBV4-1|TRBJ1-2
CASSQDWEFYGYTF
TGCGCCAGCAGCCAAGACTGGGAGTTCTATGGCTACACCTTC
>-|-|TRBV5-1|TRBJ2-7
CASSLTSRSSYEQYF
TGCGCCAGCAGCTTGACTTCCCGGAGCTCCTACGAGCAGTACTTC
>-|many|TRBV7-6|TRBJ2-1
CASSLRSVREYNEQFF
TGTGCCAGCAGCTTACGTTCGGTCAGGGAATACAATGAGCAGTTCTTC
>-|few|TRBV29-1|TRBJ2-3
CSADSTDTQYF
TGCAGCGCTGATAGTACAGATACGCAGTATTTT
>TRBD1|few|TRBV20-1|TRBJ2-7
CSASYGTENYEQYF
TGCAGTGCTAGTTACGGGACAGAGAACTACGAGCAGTACTTC
>-|-|TRBV6-5|TRBJ2-5
CASSYSSDSQETQYF
TGTGCCAGCAGTTACTCGTCGGACTCACAAGAGACCCAGTACTTC
>TRBD2|-|TRBV20-1|TRBJ2-3
CSAISGFAGVAGTDTQYF
TGCAGTGCTATTTCGGGATTCGCGGGAGTCGCTGGCACAGATACGCAGTATTTT
>-|many|TRBV5-1|TRBJ2-3
CASNQDGSTDTQYF
TGCGCCAGCAATCAGGACGGTAGCACAGATACGCAGTATTTT
>-|-|TRBV19|TRBJ2-4
CASSPSRSNRGGIQYF
TGTGCCAGTAGTCCCTCCCGCTCTAATCGGGGTGGCATTCAGTACTTC
>-|-|TRBV19|TRBJ2-3
CASSIGGGRGTDTQYF
TGTGCCAGTAGTATAGGTGGGGGTCGCGGCACAGATACGCAGTATTTT